The 26 T cell receptor beta chains below were found in one sample sequenced in a study of T cells after yellow fever vaccination. TCRdb passed the 5' RACE reads through MiXCR, listing each CDR3 protein once. The table includes approximately 300,000 distinct CDR3 sequences, around 6.8% detected once. The specimen was PBMCs, collected about 41 days after the first yellow fever vaccination. Source of these receptors: a man between 18 and 35 years old who received the YFV17D yellow fever vaccine.

This clonotype was counted a few times. The chain carries TRBV10-3 and TRBJ2-3; TRBD2 matches 9 bases. The ends lost 0 bases at V and 4 bases at J; junction bases unmatched: 5. Germline loops: CDR1 ENHRY, CDR2 SYGVKD. The CDR3 length is 16 residues. The CDR3 DNA reads TGTGCCATCAGTGAGTCGCGGGGGGGCAGGGCAGATACGCAGTATTTT. This encodes CAISESRGGRADTQYF.

This clonotype was recorded many times. The chain is built from TRBV5-1 and TRBJ2-5; D tentatively fits TRBD1 or TRBD2 (5 bases each). CDR1 and CDR2 from the germline V gene are SGHRS and YFSETQ. The CDR3 consists of 14 residues. The V and J ends lost 4 bases and 4 bases respectively, with 14 bases between them. CDR3 sequence reads: CASSEPGSRETQYF. For the CDR3, the DNA is TGCGCCAGCAGCGAGCCAGGGAGTCGAGAGACCCAGTACTTC.

This clonotype was counted only a few times. The chain uses TRBV3-1 and TRBJ2-5; TRBD1 aligns across 7 bases. This CDR3 contains 15 residues. The V gene end was trimmed by 4 bases and the J gene end by 5 bases; junction bases not matched to a gene: 10. CDR1 LGHDT and CDR2 YNNKEL come from the germline V gene (reference sequence). The chain's CDR3 is CASSLPGTEAETQYF. CDR3 in DNA: TGTGCCAGCAGCCTCCCCGGGACAGAGGCGGAGACCCAGTACTTC.

Worth noting for this clonotype: Germline is not matched at one junction end, which may reflect a read error. This chain joins TRBV20-1 and TRBJ2-3; 10 bases line up with TRBD1. The CDR3 sequence is 16 residues long. Germline V gene data show CDR1 as DFQATT and CDR2 as SNEGSKA (reference sequence). The CDR3 nucleotides read TGCTGTGCGGCCCAAACGGGACAGGGGAGGACAGATACGCAGTATTTT. Amino acids: CCAAQTGQGRTDTQYF.

This clonotype occurred many times. The V and J genes are TRBV5-8 and TRBJ2-7; tentatively, D is TRBD2 (5 bases). Trimming took 0 bases from V and 3 from J, leaving 13 bases between them. Per the germline V gene, CDR1 is SGHTS and CDR2 is YDEGEE. The CDR3 sequence is 15 residues long. DNA for the CDR3: TGTGCCAGCAGCTTGGAAGCCTCGGGGAGCTACGAGCAGTACTTC. This codes for CASSLEASGSYEQYF.

This clonotype has only a few counts. The chain joins TRBV6-5 to TRBJ2-3, with D hard to call. From germline, CDR1 is MNHEY and CDR2 SVGAGI. CDR3 size: 12 residues. The V and J ends lost 6 bases and 4 bases respectively, with 8 bases between them. CDR3 residues: CASRNLADTQYF. CDR3 DNA: TGTGCCAGCAGGAACCTAGCAGATACGCAGTATTTT.

This clonotype has more than one count but fewer than ten. The V gene is TRBV19, the J gene TRBJ1-6; maybe TRBD1 (6 bases). The CDR3 sequence is 14 residues long. Germline loops: CDR1 LNHDA, CDR2 SQIVND (reference sequence). The V and J ends lost 10 bases and 8 bases respectively, with 18 bases between them. The CDR3 sequence is CATQIQGHDSPLHF. The CDR3 bases are TGTGCCACGCAGATCCAGGGGCACGATTCACCCCTCCACTTT. Together with reference TRBV19 and TRBJ1-6, the CDR3 gives the full variable domain: DGGITQSPKYLFRKEGQNVTLSCEQNLNHDAMYWYRQDPGQGLRLIYYSQIVNDFQKGDIAEGYSVSREKKESFPLTVTSAQKNPTAFYLCATQIQGHDSPLHFGNGTRLTVT.

The chain has TRBV27 and TRBJ1-6, with D perhaps matching TRBD1 (6 bases). CDR3 size: 14 residues. Deletions cut 10 bases from V and 4 bases from J, with 14 bases between. The germline gives CDR1 MNHEY, CDR2 SMNVEV (reference sequence). DNA of the CDR3: TGTGCCACCCCTGGGGGCCCTTATAATTCACCCCTCCACTTT. Translation gives CATPGGPYNSPLHF.

This clonotype was found a few times. The CDR3 DNA reads as TGTGCCAGCAGCTTACTGCGGGACAGGATCCTTAAAATCTCCTACAATGAGCAGTTCTTC. It specifies CASSLLRDRILKISYNEQFF. The J gene is TRBJ2-1, the V gene TRBV7-8, with 8 nucleotides matching TRBD1. The CDR3 has 20 residues. The germline V gene encodes CDR1 SGHVS and CDR2 FQNEAQ. V lost 2 bases, J lost 0 bases, and 15 bases stayed unmatched.

This clonotype was observed a few times. The chain is built from TRBV5-4 and TRBJ2-2, with D perhaps TRBD2 (6 bases). The germline gives CDR1 SGHNT, CDR2 YYREEE (reference sequence). Trimming stripped 2 bases from V and 7 bases from J, with 12 bases between. This CDR3 is built from 14 residues. The CDR3 is CASSFWASDGELFF. The CDR3 DNA sequence: TGTGCCAGCAGCTTTTGGGCTAGCGACGGGGAGCTGTTTTTT.

V and J are TRBV10-3 and TRBJ2-3; the match to TRBD2 covers 12 bases. V lost 2 bases to trimming and J lost 5 bases; unmatched junction nucleotides: 5. This CDR3 comprises 16 residues. The V gene's germline CDR1 is ENHRY and CDR2 SYGVKD. Written as DNA, the CDR3 is TGTGCCATCAGTGAGACGACTAGCGGGGGTAAAGATACGCAGTATTTT. Amino acid sequence: CAISETTSGGKDTQYF.

This clonotype was counted at least ten times. The chain joins TRBV5-1 to TRBJ1-1; D is possibly TRBD1 (6 bases). CDR1 and CDR2 (germline): SGHRS, YFSETQ. The CDR3 is made up of 14 amino acids. The V end was cut by 5 bases, the J end by 1 base, with 12 bases between. CDR3 residues: CASRLRDTNTEAFF. The CDR3 DNA is TGCGCCAGCAGACTGCGGGACACGAACACTGAAGCTTTCTTT.

This clonotype came up many times. The chain is built from TRBV6-2 or TRBV6-3 and TRBJ2-3, with a weak D call TRBD2 (6 bases). The CDR3 covers 14 residues. Trimming pared 7 bases from V and 4 bases from J, leaving 15 bases between. Germline-derived CDR1 and CDR2 are MNHEY and SVGEGT. This chain's CDR3 is CASNPWGGPDTQYF. The CDR3 DNA follows: TGTGCCAGCAACCCTTGGGGAGGCCCAGATACGCAGTATTTT.

This clonotype has only a few counts. The chain couples TRBV6-2 or TRBV6-3 to TRBJ1-4, with no clear D. Germline CDR1 is MNHEY and CDR2 is SVGEGT. Trimming shortened V by 8 bases and J by 4 bases, and 11 bases separated the two germline ends. The CDR3 covers 13 residues. CDR3 DNA: TGTGCCAGCTACGGGAACTTTAATGAAAAACTGTTTTTT. Protein product: CASYGNFNEKLFF.

The chain combines TRBV3-1 with TRBJ1-6; D not certain. V was pared by 0 bases and J by 7 bases, with 16 bases between. The CDR3 runs 17 residues. The germline gives CDR1 LGHDT, CDR2 YNNKEL (reference sequence). CDR3 region: CASSQEGRPGFNSPLHF. CDR3 coding DNA: TGTGCCAGCAGCCAAGAAGGACGCCCAGGCTTCAATTCACCCCTCCACTTT.

This chain joins TRBV6-2 or TRBV6-3 and TRBJ2-3; maybe TRBD2 (5 bases). The V gene lost 3 bases and the J gene lost 2 bases, with 9 bases spanning the gap. CDR1 and CDR2 (germline): MNHEY, SVGEGT. The CDR3 is 14 residues long. CDR3 protein: CASSYTGDTDTQYF. The CDR3 nucleotides read TGTGCCAGCAGTTATACCGGGGACACAGATACGCAGTATTTT.

This chain links TRBV6-1 with TRBJ2-7; perhaps TRBD1 as D (5 bases). The CDR3 covers 13 residues. Germline V gene data show CDR1 as MNHNS and CDR2 as SASEGT. V dropped 3 bases and J dropped 6 bases, with 12 bases sitting between them. CDR3 nucleotides: TGTGCCAGCAGTGACAGGGTCAAGGGCGAGCAGTACGTC. Amino acid sequence: CASSDRVKGEQYV.

V usage is TRBV6-6 and J usage is TRBJ1-3; D unresolved. The CDR3 has 13 residues. V lost 7 bases, J lost 8 bases, and 15 bases lay in between. Germline V gives CDR1 MNHNY, CDR2 SVGAGI (reference sequence). The CDR3 nucleotides read TGTGCCAGCATTCGGGAGGCCCTCCACACCATATATTTT. Translation gives CASIREALHTIYF.

There are many counts of this clonotype. V usage is TRBV10-3 and J usage is TRBJ2-1; 8 bases line up with TRBD2. This CDR3 has 14 amino acids. Germline V gene data show CDR1 as ENHRY and CDR2 as SYGVKD. Trimming removed 8 bases from V and 2 bases from J; junction bases left unmatched: 5. CDR3 residues: CAIGKAGAYNEQFF. Here the CDR3 DNA reads TGTGCCATCGGGAAAGCGGGGGCCTACAATGAGCAGTTCTTC.

This clonotype appeared a few times. V is TRBV21-1 and J is TRBJ1-5. TRBV21-1 is a pseudogene locus. CDR3 length: 14 residues. CDR3 in amino acids: CASRLVSNNQPQHF. For the CDR3, the DNA is TGTGCCAGCAGGTTAGTCAGTAACAATCAGCCCCAGCATTTT.

This clonotype was detected only a few times. This chain links TRBV29-1 with TRBJ2-7, with D possibly TRBD1 on 5 matching bases. The CDR3 spans 16 residues. Trimming pared 0 bases from V and 2 bases from J, leaving 17 bases between. CDR1 and CDR2 from the germline V gene are SQVTM and ANQGSEA. CDR3 bases: TGCAGCGTTGAAGATCTGGACACCGAAGGGGCCTACGAGCAGTACTTC. Amino acids: CSVEDLDTEGAYEQYF.

This clonotype was detected ten times or more. The V gene is TRBV15, the J gene TRBJ2-7; D is ambiguous. Deletions cut 5 bases from V and 6 bases from J, with 11 bases between. CDR3 size: 12 residues. CDR1 and CDR2 (germline): LNHNV, YYDKDF (reference sequence). Here the CDR3 reads CATSGVLSEQYV. CDR3 in DNA: TGTGCCACCAGCGGTGTTCTATCCGAGCAGTACGTC.

This clonotype was seen a handful of times. This chain joins TRBV28 and TRBJ2-3; no firm D call. Germline assignment: CDR1 MDHEN and CDR2 SYDVKM. V lost 3 bases and J 9 bases, leaving 19 bases between the germline ends. The CDR3 loop spans 15 amino acids. The CDR3 loop is CASSLSRQVLGTQYF. In DNA form, the CDR3 reads TGTGCCAGCAGTTTGAGTCGGCAGGTCCTTGGGACGCAGTATTTT.

This clonotype has a handful of counts. The rearrangement joins TRBV12-3 or TRBV12-4 to TRBJ2-5; D is uncertain. Trimming left V 3 bases short and J 3 bases short, with 8 bases between. The CDR3 is made up of 13 amino acids. This chain's CDR3 is CASSFIWEETQYF. CDR3 nucleotides: TGTGCCAGCAGTTTCATCTGGGAAGAGACCCAGTACTTC.

This clonotype was counted a few times. The chain carries TRBV4-1 and TRBJ2-3; TRBD2 might be the D (6 bases). The germline gives CDR1 MGHRA, CDR2 YSYEKL. The CDR3 is made up of 16 amino acids. V lost 0 bases and J lost 0, with 10 bases in between. CDR3 amino acids: CASSQDGGVSTDTQYF. The CDR3 DNA reads TGCGCCAGCAGCCAAGATGGCGGGGTCAGCACAGATACGCAGTATTTT.

The table lists this clonotype with many counts. This sequence joins TRBV7-9 and TRBJ1-1, with D unresolved. The CDR3 extends over 12 amino acids. From germline, CDR1 is SEHNR and CDR2 FQNEAQ (reference sequence). The V end lost 5 bases, the J end lost 3 bases, and 7 bases lay between the germline ends. CDR3 sequence: CASSPTDTEAFF. The CDR3 nucleotides are TGTGCCAGCAGCCCGACGGACACTGAAGCTTTCTTT.